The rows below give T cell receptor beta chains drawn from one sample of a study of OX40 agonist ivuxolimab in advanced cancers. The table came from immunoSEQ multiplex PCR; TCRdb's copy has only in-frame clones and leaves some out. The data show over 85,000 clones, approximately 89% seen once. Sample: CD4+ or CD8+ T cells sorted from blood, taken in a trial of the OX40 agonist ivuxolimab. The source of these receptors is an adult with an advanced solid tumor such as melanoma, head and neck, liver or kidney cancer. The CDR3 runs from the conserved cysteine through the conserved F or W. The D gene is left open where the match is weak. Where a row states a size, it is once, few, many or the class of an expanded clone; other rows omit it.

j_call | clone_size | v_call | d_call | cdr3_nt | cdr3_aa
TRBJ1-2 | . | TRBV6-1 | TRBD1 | TGTGCCAGCAGTGAAGCGCGAGGACAGGGGTATGGCTACACCTTC | CASSEARGQGYGYTF
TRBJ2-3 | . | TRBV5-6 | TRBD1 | TGTGCCAGCAGCTTCGTGAGGGGGCGAACAGATACGCAGTATTTT | CASSFVRGRTDTQYF
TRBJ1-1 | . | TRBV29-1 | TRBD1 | TGCAGCGCCCTGACAGGGAAGAACACTGAAGCTTTCTTT | CSALTGKNTEAFF
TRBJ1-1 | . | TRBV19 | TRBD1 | TGTGCCAGTAGTATTCAGGGGGCAGGAACTGAAGCTTTCTTT | CASSIQGAGTEAFF
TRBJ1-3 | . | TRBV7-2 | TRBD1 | TGTGCCAGCAGGGACACAGGGGCTGGAAACACCATATATTTT | CASRDTGAGNTIYF
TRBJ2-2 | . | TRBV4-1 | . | TGCGCCAGCAGCTTCAGGGGGGGAGGGGAGCTGTTTTTT | CASSFRGGGELFF
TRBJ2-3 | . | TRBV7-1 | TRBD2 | TGTGCCAGCAGCCCAATGAGCGGGGGCACAGATACGCAGTATTTT | CASSPMSGGTDTQYF
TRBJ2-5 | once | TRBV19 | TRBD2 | TGTGCCAGTAGTTCAACAGCGGGGGGAGAGACCCAGTACTTC | CASSSTAGGETQYF
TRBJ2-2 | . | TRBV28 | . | TGTGCCAGCAGTTTAGCAGCCCTAAGCACCGGGGAGCTGTTTTTT | CASSLAALSTGELFF
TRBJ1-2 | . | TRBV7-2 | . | TGTGCCAGCAGTCAGGGGATCGGGATCTATGGCTACACCTTC | CASSQGIGIYGYTF
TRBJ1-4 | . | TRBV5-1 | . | TGCGCCAGCAGCTTGCCGCAGGGGGAAAAACTGTTTTTT | CASSLPQGEKLFF
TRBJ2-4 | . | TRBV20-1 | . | TGCAGTGCTAGAGGCGGACGGGGGAACTACTTC | CSARGGRGNYF
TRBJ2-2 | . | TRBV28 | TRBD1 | TGTGCCAGCAGTTCGGGACAGTCTTTCACCGGGGAGCTGTTTTTT | CASSSGQSFTGELFF
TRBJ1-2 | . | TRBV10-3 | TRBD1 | TGTGCCATCAGTGTCTCATCGGGACAGGGGGTTAACTATGGCTACACCTTC | CAISVSSGQGVNYGYTF
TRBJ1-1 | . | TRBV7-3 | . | TGTGCCAGCAGCTTACAACCGAACACTGAAGCTTTCTTT | CASSLQPNTEAFF
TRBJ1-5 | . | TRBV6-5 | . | TGTGCCAGCAGTGATTCAGGGTTCAATCAGCCCCAGCATTTT | CASSDSGFNQPQHF
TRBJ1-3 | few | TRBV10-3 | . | TGTGCCATCAGCCCCTCGGGGGACCCCTCTGGAAACACCATATATTTT | CAISPSGDPSGNTIYF
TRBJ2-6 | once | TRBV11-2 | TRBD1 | TGTGCCAGCAGCTGGGGGACAGGGTCTGGGGCCAACGTCCTGACTTTC | CASSWGTGSGANVLTF
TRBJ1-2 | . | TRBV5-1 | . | TGCGCCAGCAGCCCCGGGAGGGCAGGGGTTGGCTACACCTTC | CASSPGRAGVGYTF
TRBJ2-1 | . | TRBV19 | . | TGTGCCAGTAGTCAGCAACGGGGAAATGAGCAGTTCTTC | CASSQQRGNEQFF